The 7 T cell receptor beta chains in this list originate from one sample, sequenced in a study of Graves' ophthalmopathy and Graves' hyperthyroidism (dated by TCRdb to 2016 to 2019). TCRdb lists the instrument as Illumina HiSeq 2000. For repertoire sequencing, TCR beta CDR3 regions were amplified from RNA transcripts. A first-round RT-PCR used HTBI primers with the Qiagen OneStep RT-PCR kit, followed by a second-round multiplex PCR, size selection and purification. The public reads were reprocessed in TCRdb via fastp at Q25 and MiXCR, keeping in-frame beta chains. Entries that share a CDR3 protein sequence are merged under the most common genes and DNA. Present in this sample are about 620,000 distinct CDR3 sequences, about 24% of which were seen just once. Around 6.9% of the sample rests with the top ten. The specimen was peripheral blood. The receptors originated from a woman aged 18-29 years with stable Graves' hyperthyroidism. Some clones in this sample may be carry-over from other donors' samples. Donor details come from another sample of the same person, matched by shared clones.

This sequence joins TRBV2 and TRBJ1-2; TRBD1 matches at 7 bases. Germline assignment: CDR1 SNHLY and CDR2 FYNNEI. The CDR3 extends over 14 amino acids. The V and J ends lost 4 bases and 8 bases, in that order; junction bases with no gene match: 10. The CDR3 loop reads CASSVGQAIGGYTF. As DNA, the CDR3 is TGTGCCAGCAGTGTCGGACAGGCTATCGGAGGCTACACCTTC.

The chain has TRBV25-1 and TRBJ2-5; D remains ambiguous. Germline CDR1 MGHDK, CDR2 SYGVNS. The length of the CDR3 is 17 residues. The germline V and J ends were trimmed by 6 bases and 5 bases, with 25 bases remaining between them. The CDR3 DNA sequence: TGTGCCAGCAGCCCACCCACCCGGATTTTCAGCCTGGAGACCCAGTACTTC. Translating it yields CASSPPTRIFSLETQYF.

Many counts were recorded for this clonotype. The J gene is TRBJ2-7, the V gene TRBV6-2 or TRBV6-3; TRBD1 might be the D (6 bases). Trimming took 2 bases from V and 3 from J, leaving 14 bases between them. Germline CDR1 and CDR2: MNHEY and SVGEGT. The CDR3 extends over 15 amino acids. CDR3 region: CASSYHYTGNYEQYF. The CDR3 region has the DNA TGTGCCAGCAGTTACCACTACACAGGGAACTACGAGCAGTACTTC.

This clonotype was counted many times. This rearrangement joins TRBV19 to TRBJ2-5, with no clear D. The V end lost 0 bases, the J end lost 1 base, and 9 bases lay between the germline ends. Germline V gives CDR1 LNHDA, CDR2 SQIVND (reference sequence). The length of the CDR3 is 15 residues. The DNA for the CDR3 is TGTGCCAGTAGTATAGATGAGGCAAGCCAAGAGACCCAGTACTTC. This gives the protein CASSIDEASQETQYF.

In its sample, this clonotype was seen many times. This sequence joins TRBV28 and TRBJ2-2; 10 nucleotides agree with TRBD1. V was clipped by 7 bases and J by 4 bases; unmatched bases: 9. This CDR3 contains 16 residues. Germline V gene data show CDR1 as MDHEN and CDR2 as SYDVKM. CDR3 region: CASNYGTGDGTGELFF. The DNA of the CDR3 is TGTGCCAGCAACTACGGGACAGGGGATGGCACCGGGGAGCTGTTTTTT. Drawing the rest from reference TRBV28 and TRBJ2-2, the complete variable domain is DVKVTQSSRYLVKRTGEKVFLECVQDMDHENMFWYRQDPGLGLRLIYFSYDVKMKEKGDIPEGYSVSREKKERFSLILESASTNQTSMYLCASNYGTGDGTGELFFGEGSRLTVL.

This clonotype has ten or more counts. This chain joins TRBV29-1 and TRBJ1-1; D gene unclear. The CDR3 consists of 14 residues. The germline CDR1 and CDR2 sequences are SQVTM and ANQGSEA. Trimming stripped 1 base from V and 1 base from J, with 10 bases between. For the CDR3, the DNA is TGCAGCGTTGAAGTTGGACTCTCGAACACTGAAGCTTTCTTT. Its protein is CSVEVGLSNTEAFF.

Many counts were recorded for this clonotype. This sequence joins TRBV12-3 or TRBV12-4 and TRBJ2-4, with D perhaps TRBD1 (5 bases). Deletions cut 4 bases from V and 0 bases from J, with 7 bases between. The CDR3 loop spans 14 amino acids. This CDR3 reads CASSSGLAKNIQYF. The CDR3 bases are TGTGCCAGCAGTTCAGGGTTAGCCAAAAACATTCAGTACTTC.